This T cell receptor (beta chain) was retrieved from a study of immune heterogeneity within non-small cell lung tumors. It was a multiplex PCR that amplified TCR beta CDR3, with 32 V and 13 J primers. TCRdb used MiXCR to reprocess the multiplex PCR reads, holding one entry per CDR3 protein. In the table there are about 21,000 distinct CDR3 sequences, about 29% of which are singletons. Germline assignment: CDR1 DFQATT and CDR2 SNEGSKA (reference sequence). The CDR3 runs 13 residues. J was trimmed by 6 bases and V by 5 bases; bases with no gene match: 10. Bulk tumor gDNA, around 630 ng per sample, served as the TCR template. Several biopsies were collected from each primary tumor during surgery. They were spaced as far apart as possible within the tumor mass. It was patients with untreated, newly diagnosed non-small cell lung cancer who underwent curative surgery.

The source material was lung tumor tissue. The TCR originated in a man aged 35 to 55 with non-small cell lung cancer. The rearrangement links TRBV20-1 to TRBJ2-7; 7 bases are a match to TRBD1. In DNA, the CDR3 is TGCAGTGCTTTTGACAGGGCCCCCTGCGAGCAGTACTTC. It encodes CSAFDRAPCEQYF.